The text below deals with one T cell receptor (beta chain). Which antigen it targets is not known. Base qualities are missing; no much larger clone stands one base away. The immunoSEQ hsTCRB v3.0 assay was used at survey level resolution to sequence the TRB variable region. TRB sequencing targeted a depth of about 40,000-50,000 T-cell genomes per sample. Pooled TRB libraries were sequenced on an Illumina MiSeq with a v3 150-cycle kit. The paper's data handling went like this. Repertoire analysis ran in R within a reproducible Nextflow workflow covering QC, data transformation and analysis. LymphoSeq2, an R package for exploring AIRR-Seq data, was used to implement custom analyses. A few samples that yielded fewer than 5000 total TRB sequences were excluded, so that about 200 HIV repertoires were analyzed. Of the approximately 190 retained HIV repertoires, approximately 60 were collected before and more than 120 after ART initiation. Repertoires were downsampled to 5000 TRB nucleotide sequences, and summary statistics were averaged over 100 downsampling iterations. The analysis kept only TRB sequences whose CDR3 regions were at least seven amino acids long. Diversity was measured with a Shannon entropy-derived clonality score and the Gini coefficient. In the repertoire networks, any two of the top 5000 CDR3 amino acid sequences were linked whenever the two sequences differed by an edit distance of one. GLIPH2 predicted antigen specificity groups and MHC restriction for TRB CDR3 amino acid sequences. CDR3 amino acid sequences were matched against VDJdb and McPAS-TCR to flag known CMV, EBV, HIV or tissue antigen associations. Pre-ART, post-ART and control groups were compared with Wilcoxon signed-rank tests and Holm-Bonferroni correction. As stored in TCRdb, this immuneACCESS dataset retains in-frame rearrangements with V and J assigned. A fraction of the clones does not appear; measured against another copy, unresolved V genes explain less than half of the discrepancy, and the remainder lacks a known reason. The DNA was the basis for D and trimming; V, J and clone size are from that table. Counted in this sample were about 12,000 clones; 79% of them appeared once. 11% of the sample is taken by the ten largest.

The sample comes from a study of long-term antiretroviral therapy in people with HIV (dated by TCRdb to between 2021 and 2022). General notes on the study: The earliest samples were collected approximately a decade before the 2015 WHO recommendation for immediate ART, a period when ART was typically delayed until CD4 counts fell. A retrospective serial study tested whether ART initiation and durable HIV suppression were associated with changes in peripheral blood TRB repertoire composition and diversity. A total of under 250 cryopreserved PBMC samples came from a few dozen adults with confirmed HIV infection and were collected serially over a mean of approximately six years (range 1-12). Of the roughly 30 participants with HIV, ten to eleven were female. Test extractions of a monoclonal T-cell line alongside under 35 polyclonal samples showed no cross-contamination during QIAcube processing. The paper's findings and limits, for the study overall: Inferences about post-ART repertoire changes are limited because no data were available on ART adherence, viral resistance or therapy changes. Since PBMC availability was limited, sequencing covered only the TCR beta chain, with no alpha chain pairing. At every time point, the repertoire was dominated by expanded TRB clones first identified before ART initiation, although this dominance fluctuated and, in many PLHIV, declined after ART. CDR3 length ranges in HIV repertoires were narrower than in controls, and network structure suggested an antigen-experienced repertoire with only a slight naive shift after ART. The samples were dated from about 2004 to 2017, and the ART regimens that were used may be less effective than current ART regimens. ART initiation was associated with a significant increase in TRB diversity, but diversity stayed significantly below transplant donor controls even after long-term ART. Because pre-ART samples had limited cell numbers, unsorted PBMC were profiled rather than sorted CD4+ and CD8+ T cells.

As encoded in the germline V gene, CDR1 is SGHAT while CDR2 is FQNNGV. From the cysteine up to the phenylalanine, the CDR3 has a length of 15 residues. Solely the CDR3 DNA is kept, with 45 bases framed from the first base. Here V drops 2 bases and J drops 6 bases, and the junction holds 5 bases not matched to any gene. To be included, a participant needed at least one PBMC sample from before ART initiation plus at least two post-ART samples. All participants with HIV were treated in the United States of America. Before DNA extraction, cryopreserved samples of roughly 0.9-11 million PBMC were thawed and then washed. At the time of the earliest PBMC sample for each participant with HIV, ages ranged from about 20 to 54 years. Per participant, PBMC samples came from 1-4 timepoints prior to ART initiation and 2-8 timepoints following ART initiation, for a median of 7 samples. Serial HIV viral load, CD4+ T-cell count, ART history and demographic data were obtained for every participant. Genomic DNA was extracted from unsorted PBMC with a Qiagen kit on a QIAcube, with processing performed in batches of 12 samples.

This TCR came from a woman between 40 and 55 years old with HIV. The chain joins TRBV11-2 to TRBJ2-3; 10 nucleotides in the junction match TRBD2. Sequencing was performed on unsorted PBMCs, taken 0.8 years before starting antiretroviral therapy. CDR3 loop: CASSLSAGGVDTQYF. Here is the DNA: TGTGCCAGCAGCTTATCAGCGGGAGGGGTCGATACGCAGTATTTT.